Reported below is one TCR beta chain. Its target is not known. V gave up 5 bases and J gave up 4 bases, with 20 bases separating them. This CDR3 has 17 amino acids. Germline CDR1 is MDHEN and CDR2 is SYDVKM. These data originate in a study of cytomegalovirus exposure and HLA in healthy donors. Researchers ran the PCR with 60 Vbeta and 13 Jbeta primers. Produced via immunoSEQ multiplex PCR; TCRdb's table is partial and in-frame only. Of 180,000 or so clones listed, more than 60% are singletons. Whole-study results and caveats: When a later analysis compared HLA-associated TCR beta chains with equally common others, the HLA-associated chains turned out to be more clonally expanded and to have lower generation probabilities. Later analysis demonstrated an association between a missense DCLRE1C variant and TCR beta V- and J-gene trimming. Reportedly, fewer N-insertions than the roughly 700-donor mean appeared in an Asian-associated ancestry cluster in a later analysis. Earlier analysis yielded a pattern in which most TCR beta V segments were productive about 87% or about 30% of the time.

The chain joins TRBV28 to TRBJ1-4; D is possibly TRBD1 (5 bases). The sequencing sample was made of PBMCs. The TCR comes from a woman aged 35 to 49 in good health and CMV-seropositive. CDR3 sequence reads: CASSPSGRGGNNEKLFF. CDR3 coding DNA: TGTGCCAGCAGTCCCTCCGGGAGGGGAGGCAATAATGAAAAACTGTTTTTT.